This TCR beta chain was sequenced for a study of blood T cell repertoires in COVID-19. TCRdb keeps only in-frame clones here, not all; method: immunoSEQ multiplex PCR. The table includes about 110,000 clones, 71% detected once. V was cut by 7 bases and J by 4 bases, with 13 bases left in between. CDR3 size: 13 residues. Germline CDR1 reads LNHDA; CDR2 reads SQIVND (reference sequence). The rearrangement uses TRBV19 and TRBJ1-2; D possibly corresponds to TRBD1 (6 bases). The receptor was isolated from a human donor with acute or convalescent COVID-19. The donor label of this sample is uncertain. Sequenced: peripheral blood. CDR3 amino acids: CASKLTGSYGYTF. CDR3 bases: TGTGCCAGTAAACTTACAGGGAGCTATGGCTACACCTTC.